This is a list of T cell receptor beta chains from one sample in a study of blood T cell repertoires in COVID-19. Here immunoSEQ multiplex PCR was the method, and the copy in TCRdb shows in-frame clones only, minus some. The profile shows roughly 190,000 clones, around 87% of them singletons. The source material was PBMCs or T cells enriched from blood (not recorded which). The receptors derive from a woman aged 40-49 years in a cohort exposed to, infected with or recovered from COVID-19 (not recorded which). CDR3s include the opening cysteine and the closing phenylalanine or tryptophan. A D gene is named only where the DNA matches it firmly. Clone size, where shown, is once, few, many, or a class for clones that have expanded.

clone_size: .
v_call: TRBV9
d_call: TRBD1
j_call: TRBJ2-2
cdr3_nt: TGTGCCAGCAGCGTAGGAGGGGGCCCGGGGACCGGGGAGCTGTTTTTT
cdr3_aa: CASSVGGGPGTGELFF

clone_size: .
v_call: TRBV7-9
d_call: .
j_call: TRBJ2-2
cdr3_nt: TGTGCCAGCAGCTCCCAGAACGGAACAGGGAAGAACACCGGGGAGCTGTTTTTT
cdr3_aa: CASSSQNGTGKNTGELFF

clone_size: once
v_call: TRBV6-2/TRBV6-3
d_call: TRBD1
j_call: TRBJ2-7
cdr3_nt: TGTGCCAGCAGCAGATGGACAGGGGAGGCCGAGCAGTACTTC
cdr3_aa: CASSRWTGEAEQYF

clone_size: .
v_call: TRBV19
d_call: TRBD2
j_call: TRBJ2-7
cdr3_nt: TGTGCCAGTAGTTTCGGACTAGGGCACTACGAGCAGTACTTC
cdr3_aa: CASSFGLGHYEQYF

clone_size: .
v_call: TRBV5-1
d_call: .
j_call: TRBJ1-6
cdr3_nt: TGCGCCAGCAGCTTGGTAGGGGGTTCCTCGTCACCCCTCCACTTT
cdr3_aa: CASSLVGGSSSPLHF

clone_size: .
v_call: TRBV13
d_call: .
j_call: TRBJ2-3
cdr3_nt: TGTGCCAGCAGCTTAGGATTCCAGGGAGGTGATACGCAGTATTTT
cdr3_aa: CASSLGFQGGDTQYF

clone_size: .
v_call: TRBV15
d_call: .
j_call: TRBJ1-5
cdr3_nt: TGTGCCACCAGCAGAGATAGAGGCAATCAGCCCCAGCATTTT
cdr3_aa: CATSRDRGNQPQHF

clone_size: .
v_call: TRBV9
d_call: .
j_call: TRBJ2-7
cdr3_nt: TGTGCCAGCAGCGTAGGGACACACCGCTCCTACGAGCAGTACTTC
cdr3_aa: CASSVGTHRSYEQYF

clone_size: .
v_call: TRBV9
d_call: TRBD1
j_call: TRBJ2-7
cdr3_nt: TGTGCCAGCAGCCCGCAGGACAGGGTATACGAGCAGTACTTC
cdr3_aa: CASSPQDRVYEQYF

clone_size: .
v_call: TRBV2
d_call: TRBD1
j_call: TRBJ1-2
cdr3_nt: TGTGCCAGCAGCGAGGACAGGGCCGTCTATGGCTACACCTTC
cdr3_aa: CASSEDRAVYGYTF

clone_size: .
v_call: TRBV13
d_call: TRBD1
j_call: TRBJ2-1
cdr3_nt: TGTGCCAGCAGCTCACGGACAGGGAGCTCCTACAATGAGCAGTTCTTC
cdr3_aa: CASSSRTGSSYNEQFF

clone_size: .
v_call: TRBV3-1/TRBV3-2
d_call: .
j_call: TRBJ1-1
cdr3_nt: TGTGCCAGCACCCGGGGGGAGGACACAAACACTGAAGCTTTCTTT
cdr3_aa: CASTRGEDTNTEAFF

clone_size: .
v_call: TRBV18
d_call: TRBD1
j_call: TRBJ1-1
cdr3_nt: TGTGCCAGCTCAAACAGGGGACAGGGGCCCGACCGCACTGAAGCTTTCTTT
cdr3_aa: CASSNRGQGPDRTEAFF

clone_size: .
v_call: TRBV10-2
d_call: .
j_call: TRBJ1-1
cdr3_nt: TGCGCCAGCAGTGATCCACAGGGTACAACTGAAGCTTTCTTT
cdr3_aa: CASSDPQGTTEAFF

clone_size: .
v_call: TRBV29-1
d_call: .
j_call: TRBJ2-1
cdr3_nt: TGCAGCGTTGATAAAGGGGGATCGGGGTACACATCCTACAATGAGCAGTTCTTC
cdr3_aa: CSVDKGGSGYTSYNEQFF

clone_size: .
v_call: TRBV15
d_call: TRBD1
j_call: TRBJ1-1
cdr3_nt: TGTGCCACCAGCCTTAACAGGGGTGGGACTGAAGCTTTCTTT
cdr3_aa: CATSLNRGGTEAFF

clone_size: .
v_call: TRBV5-6
d_call: .
j_call: TRBJ2-2
cdr3_nt: TGTGCCAGCAGCCCCCAAATAGGACTAACCGGGGAGCTGTTTTTT
cdr3_aa: CASSPQIGLTGELFF

clone_size: .
v_call: TRBV9
d_call: .
j_call: TRBJ1-5
cdr3_nt: TGTGCCAGCAGCGTAGGGGACACTCACTATAGCAATCAGCCCCAGCATTTT
cdr3_aa: CASSVGDTHYSNQPQHF

clone_size: .
v_call: TRBV30
d_call: .
j_call: TRBJ1-1
cdr3_nt: TGTGCCTGGAGCGGGGGGAACACTGAAGCTTTCTTT
cdr3_aa: CAWSGGNTEAFF

clone_size: once
v_call: TRBV6-5
d_call: .
j_call: TRBJ1-4
cdr3_nt: TGTGCCAGCTACCGATGGGGGGGAGCTAATGAAAAACTGTTTTTT
cdr3_aa: CASYRWGGANEKLFF

clone_size: .
v_call: TRBV5-1
d_call: .
j_call: TRBJ1-1
cdr3_nt: TGCGCCAGCAGCTTGGGGGGCCTGCTAGGGATGAACACTGAAGCTTTCTTT
cdr3_aa: CASSLGGLLGMNTEAFF

clone_size: .
v_call: TRBV4-1
d_call: TRBD1
j_call: TRBJ2-5
cdr3_nt: TGCGCCAGCAGCCAAGGGACAGGGTTTGAGACCCAGTACTTC
cdr3_aa: CASSQGTGFETQYF

clone_size: .
v_call: TRBV7-2
d_call: .
j_call: TRBJ2-7
cdr3_nt: TGTGCCAGCAGCAGGGGGCGCGGGATCGCCTACGAGCAGTACTTC
cdr3_aa: CASSRGRGIAYEQYF

clone_size: .
v_call: TRBV11-3
d_call: TRBD1
j_call: TRBJ2-2
cdr3_nt: TGTGCCAGCAGCTTCCAGGACAGGGTGGGCGGGGAGCTGTTTTTT
cdr3_aa: CASSFQDRVGGELFF

clone_size: .
v_call: TRBV7-9
d_call: TRBD2
j_call: TRBJ2-3
cdr3_nt: TGTGCCAGCAGCGCAGAGACTAGCGGGGGCAGAGATACGCAGTATTTT
cdr3_aa: CASSAETSGGRDTQYF

clone_size: .
v_call: TRBV11-2
d_call: .
j_call: TRBJ2-1
cdr3_nt: TGTGCCAGCAGCTTAGAAGCGGTCAATGAGCAGTTCTTC
cdr3_aa: CASSLEAVNEQFF

clone_size: .
v_call: TRBV9
d_call: .
j_call: TRBJ1-4
cdr3_nt: TGTGCCAGCAGCGTAGGTGGAGACGGGTACGAAAAACTGTTTTTT
cdr3_aa: CASSVGGDGYEKLFF

clone_size: .
v_call: TRBV5-1
d_call: .
j_call: TRBJ1-2
cdr3_nt: TGCGCCAGCAGCCCCGACAGTGTCTATGGCTACACCTTC
cdr3_aa: CASSPDSVYGYTF

clone_size: .
v_call: TRBV19
d_call: TRBD2
j_call: TRBJ2-7
cdr3_nt: TGTGCCAGTAGTATGGGCCTAGCGGGGAGGGACGAGCAGTACTTC
cdr3_aa: CASSMGLAGRDEQYF

clone_size: once
v_call: TRBV5-1
d_call: TRBD1
j_call: TRBJ1-1
cdr3_nt: TGCGCCAGCAGCTTGGCACCCCCGGGAGGGACAGGGACTGAAGCTTTCTTT
cdr3_aa: CASSLAPPGGTGTEAFF

clone_size: .
v_call: TRBV18
d_call: .
j_call: TRBJ2-7
cdr3_nt: TGTGCCAGCTCCCCGAGAGGGGGCGAGCAGTACTTC
cdr3_aa: CASSPRGGEQYF

clone_size: .
v_call: TRBV12-3/TRBV12-4
d_call: TRBD1
j_call: TRBJ1-5
cdr3_nt: TGTGCCAGCAGTTTGACAGGGAATCAGCCCCAGCATTTT
cdr3_aa: CASSLTGNQPQHF

clone_size: .
v_call: TRBV29-1
d_call: .
j_call: TRBJ1-1
cdr3_nt: TGCAGCGTTGTAAAACAGGTTATGAACACTGAAGCTTTCTTT
cdr3_aa: CSVVKQVMNTEAFF

clone_size: .
v_call: TRBV14
d_call: .
j_call: TRBJ1-2
cdr3_nt: TGTGCCAGCAGCCAAAGTTCAGGATTCTATGGCTACACCTTC
cdr3_aa: CASSQSSGFYGYTF

clone_size: .
v_call: TRBV9
d_call: TRBD2
j_call: TRBJ2-5
cdr3_nt: TGTGCCAGCAGCGAGGGCGGGAGGGCCCAAGAGACCCAGTACTTC
cdr3_aa: CASSEGGRAQETQYF

clone_size: .
v_call: TRBV5-8
d_call: TRBD2
j_call: TRBJ2-2
cdr3_nt: TGTGCCAGCACCTTCGGGACTAGCGGGACGACCGGGGAGCTGTTTTTT
cdr3_aa: CASTFGTSGTTGELFF

clone_size: .
v_call: TRBV6-5
d_call: TRBD1
j_call: TRBJ1-2
cdr3_nt: TGTGCCAGCAGTTACTACCTACCGGGACAGTATGGCTACACCTTC
cdr3_aa: CASSYYLPGQYGYTF

clone_size: few
v_call: TRBV7-9
d_call: TRBD1
j_call: TRBJ2-5
cdr3_nt: TGTGCCAGCAGCTCGCAACAGGGGGCAAAGACCCAGTACTTC
cdr3_aa: CASSSQQGAKTQYF

clone_size: .
v_call: TRBV2
d_call: TRBD1
j_call: TRBJ2-3
cdr3_nt: TGTGCCAGCAGTGAAGCGCGGTTAGGGGGCGATTTAGATACGCAGTATTTT
cdr3_aa: CASSEARLGGDLDTQYF

clone_size: once
v_call: TRBV3-1/TRBV3-2
d_call: .
j_call: TRBJ2-1
cdr3_nt: TGTGCCAGCAGCCAACGATACGACCAGGAAATCAATGAGCAGTTCTTC
cdr3_aa: CASSQRYDQEINEQFF

clone_size: .
v_call: TRBV5-1
d_call: TRBD2
j_call: TRBJ2-1
cdr3_nt: TGCGCCAGCAGCTTTTTCCTTGCGGGGGACTACAATGAGCAGTTCTTC
cdr3_aa: CASSFFLAGDYNEQFF

clone_size: .
v_call: TRBV5-5
d_call: TRBD1
j_call: TRBJ2-7
cdr3_nt: TGTGCCAGCAGCCCCACCGGGACAGGGGTATGGTACTTC
cdr3_aa: CASSPTGTGVWYF

clone_size: once
v_call: TRBV6-5
d_call: .
j_call: TRBJ1-1
cdr3_nt: TGTGCCAGCGCTCACCGGGGGGCGGTCACTGAAGCTTTCTTT
cdr3_aa: CASAHRGAVTEAFF

clone_size: .
v_call: TRBV5-1
d_call: TRBD2
j_call: TRBJ2-2
cdr3_nt: TGCGCCAGCAGCTCCCGCCCTAGCGGGGGGGCTTCCGGGGAGCTGTTTTTT
cdr3_aa: CASSSRPSGGASGELFF